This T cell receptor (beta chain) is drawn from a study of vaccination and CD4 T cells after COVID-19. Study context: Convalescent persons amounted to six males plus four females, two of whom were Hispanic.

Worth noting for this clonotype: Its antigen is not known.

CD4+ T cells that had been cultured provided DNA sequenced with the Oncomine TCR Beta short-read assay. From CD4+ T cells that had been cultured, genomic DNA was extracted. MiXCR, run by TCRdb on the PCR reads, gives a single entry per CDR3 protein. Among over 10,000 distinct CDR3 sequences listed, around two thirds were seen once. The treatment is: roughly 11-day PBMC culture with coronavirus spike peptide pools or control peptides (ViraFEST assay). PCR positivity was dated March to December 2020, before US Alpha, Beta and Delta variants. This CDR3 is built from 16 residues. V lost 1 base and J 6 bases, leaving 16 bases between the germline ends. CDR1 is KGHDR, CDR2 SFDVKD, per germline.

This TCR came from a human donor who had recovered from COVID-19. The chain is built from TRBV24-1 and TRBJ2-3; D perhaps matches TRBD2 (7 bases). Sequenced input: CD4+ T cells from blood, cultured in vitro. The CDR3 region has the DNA TGTGCCACCAGTGATTTCTCGGGGGGCAATTCGGATACGCAGTATTTT. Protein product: CATSDFSGGNSDTQYF.